This TCR beta chain appears in the sequencing data of a study of OX40 agonist ivuxolimab in advanced cancers. In the study overall: The dose of intravenous ivuxolimab that patients received every 2 weeks ranged from 0.01 to 10 mg/kg.

This CDR3 comprises 13 residues. CDR1 and CDR2 (germline): MDHEN, SYDVKM. V gave up 5 bases and J gave up 1 base, with 6 bases separating them. Sequencing used immunoSEQ multiplex PCR; TCRdb keeps in-frame clones, though not all of them. This table has about 98,000 clones, about 92% appearing once. The chain uses TRBV28 and TRBJ1-5; D gene unclear. Source: CD4+ or CD8+ T cells sorted from blood, taken in a trial of the OX40 agonist ivuxolimab. The TCR comes from an adult with an advanced solid tumor such as melanoma, head and neck, liver or kidney cancer. CDR3 amino acids: CASSRRSNQPQHF. The CDR3 DNA follows: TGTGCCAGCAGTAGAAGGAGCAATCAGCCCCAGCATTTT.